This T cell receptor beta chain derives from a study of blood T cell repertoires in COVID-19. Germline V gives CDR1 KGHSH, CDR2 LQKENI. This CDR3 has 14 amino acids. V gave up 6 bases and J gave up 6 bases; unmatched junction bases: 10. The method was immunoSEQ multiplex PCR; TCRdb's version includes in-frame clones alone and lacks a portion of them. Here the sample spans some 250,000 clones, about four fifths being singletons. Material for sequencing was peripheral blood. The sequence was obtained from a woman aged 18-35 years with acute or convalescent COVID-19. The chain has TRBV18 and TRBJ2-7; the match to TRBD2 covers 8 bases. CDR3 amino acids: CASSLTSGYSEQYF. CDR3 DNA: TGTGCCAGCTCCCTAACTAGCGGCTACTCCGAGCAGTACTTC.